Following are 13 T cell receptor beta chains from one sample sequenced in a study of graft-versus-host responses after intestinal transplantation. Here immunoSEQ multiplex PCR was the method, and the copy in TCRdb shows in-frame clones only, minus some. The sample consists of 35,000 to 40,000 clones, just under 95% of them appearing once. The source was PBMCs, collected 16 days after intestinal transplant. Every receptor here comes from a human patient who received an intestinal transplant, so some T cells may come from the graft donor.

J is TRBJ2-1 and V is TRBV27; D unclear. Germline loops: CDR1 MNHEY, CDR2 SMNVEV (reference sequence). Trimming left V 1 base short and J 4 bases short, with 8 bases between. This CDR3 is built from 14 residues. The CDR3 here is CASSLFLYYNEQFF. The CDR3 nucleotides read TGTGCCAGCAGTTTATTCCTCTATTACAATGAGCAGTTCTTC.

The CDR3: CASSYSSSYNSPLHF. Written as DNA, the CDR3 is TGTGCCAGCAGCTACAGTAGCTCCTATAATTCACCCCTCCACTTT. The chain uses TRBV6-5 and TRBJ1-6; D remains unclear. V was shortened by 6 bases and J by 0 bases, with 9 bases between the two germline ends. This CDR3 contains 15 residues. Germline loops: CDR1 MNHEY, CDR2 SVGAGI.

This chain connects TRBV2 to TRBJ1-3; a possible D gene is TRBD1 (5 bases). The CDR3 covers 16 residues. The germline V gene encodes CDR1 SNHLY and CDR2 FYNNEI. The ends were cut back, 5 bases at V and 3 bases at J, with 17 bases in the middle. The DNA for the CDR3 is TGTGCCAGCAGTTTTGGGGCCTCCGAAAGTGGAAACACCATATATTTT. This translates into CASSFGASESGNTIYF.

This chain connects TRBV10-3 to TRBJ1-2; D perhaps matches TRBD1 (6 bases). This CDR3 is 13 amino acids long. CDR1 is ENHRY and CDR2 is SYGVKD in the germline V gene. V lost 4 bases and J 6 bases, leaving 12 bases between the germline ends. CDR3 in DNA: TGTGCCATCAGTGGTCAGGGGAAAGATGGCTACACCTTC. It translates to CAISGQGKDGYTF.

The CDR3 DNA sequence: TGTGCCAGCAGCTCCGTCCCTAGGTGGGACACTGAAGCTTTCTTT. The encoded protein is CASSSVPRWDTEAFF. V and J are TRBV7-9 and TRBJ1-1; D not resolved. Germline V gene sequence: CDR1 SEHNR, CDR2 FQNEAQ (reference sequence). This CDR3 spans 15 amino acids. V was shortened by 4 bases and J by 3 bases, with 15 bases between the two germline ends.

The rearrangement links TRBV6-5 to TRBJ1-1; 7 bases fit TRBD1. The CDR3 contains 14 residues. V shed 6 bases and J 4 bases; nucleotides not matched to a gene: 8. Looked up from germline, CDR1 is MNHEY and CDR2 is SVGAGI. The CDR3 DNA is TGTGCCAGCAGGCTACAGGGGTGGGGCACTGAAGCTTTCTTT. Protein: CASRLQGWGTEAFF.

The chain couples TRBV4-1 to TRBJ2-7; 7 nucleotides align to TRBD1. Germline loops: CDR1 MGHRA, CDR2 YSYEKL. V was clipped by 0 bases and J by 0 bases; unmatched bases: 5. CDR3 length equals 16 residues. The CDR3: CASSQDGTATSYEQYF. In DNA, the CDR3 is TGCGCCAGCAGCCAAGATGGGACAGCGACCTCCTACGAGCAGTACTTC.

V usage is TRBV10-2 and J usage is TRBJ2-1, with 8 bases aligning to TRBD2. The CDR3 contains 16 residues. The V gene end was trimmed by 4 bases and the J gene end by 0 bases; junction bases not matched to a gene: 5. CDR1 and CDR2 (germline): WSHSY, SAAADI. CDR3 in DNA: TGCGCCAGCAGTGCCCCGGGGGGGAGCTCCTACAATGAGCAGTTCTTC. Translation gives CASSAPGGSSYNEQFF.

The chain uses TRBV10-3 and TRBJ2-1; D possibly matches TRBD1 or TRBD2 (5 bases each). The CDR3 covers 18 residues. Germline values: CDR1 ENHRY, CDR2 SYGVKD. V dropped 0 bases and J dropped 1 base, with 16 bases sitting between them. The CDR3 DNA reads TGTGCCATCAGTGAGTCGATAGGGGACCTTGAGTCCTACAATGAGCAGTTCTTC. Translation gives CAISESIGDLESYNEQFF.

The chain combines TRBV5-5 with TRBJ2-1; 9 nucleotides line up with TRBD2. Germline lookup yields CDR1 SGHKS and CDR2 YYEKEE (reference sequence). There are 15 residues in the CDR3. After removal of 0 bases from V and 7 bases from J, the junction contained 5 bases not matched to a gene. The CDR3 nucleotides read TGTGCCAGCAGCTTGGTAGCGGGAGTCTATAATGAGCAGTTCTTC. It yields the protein CASSLVAGVYNEQFF.

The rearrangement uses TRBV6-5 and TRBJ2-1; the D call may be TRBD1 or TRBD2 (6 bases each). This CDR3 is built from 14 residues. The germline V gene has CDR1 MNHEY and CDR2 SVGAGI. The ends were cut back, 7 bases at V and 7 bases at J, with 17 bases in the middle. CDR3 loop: CASNDLGGGNEQFF. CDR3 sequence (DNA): TGTGCCAGCAACGATCTGGGGGGCGGGAATGAGCAGTTCTTC.

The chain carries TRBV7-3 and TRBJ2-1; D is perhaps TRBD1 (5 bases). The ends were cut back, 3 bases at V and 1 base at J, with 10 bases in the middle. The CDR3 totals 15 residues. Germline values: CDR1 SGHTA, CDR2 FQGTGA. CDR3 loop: CASSFSPGSYNEQFF. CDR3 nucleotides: TGTGCCAGCAGCTTTAGTCCAGGGTCCTACAATGAGCAGTTCTTC.

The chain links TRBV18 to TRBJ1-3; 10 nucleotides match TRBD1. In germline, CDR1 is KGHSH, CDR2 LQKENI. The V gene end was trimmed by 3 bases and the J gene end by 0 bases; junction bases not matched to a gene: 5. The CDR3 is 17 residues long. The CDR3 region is CASSPPGQGSSGNTIYF. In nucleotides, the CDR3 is TGTGCCAGCTCACCCCCGGGACAGGGGTCCTCTGGAAACACCATATATTTT. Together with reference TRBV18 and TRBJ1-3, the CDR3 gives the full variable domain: NAGVMQNPRHLVRRRGQEARLRCSPMKGHSHVYWYRQLPEEGLKFMVYLQKENIIDESGMPKERFSAEFPKEGPSILRIQQVVRGDSAAYFCASSPPGQGSSGNTIYFGEGSWLTVV.